This T cell receptor (beta chain) was captured by sequencing in a study of Ad26.COV2.S vaccination and SARS-CoV-2 variants. Turning to the study itself: Participants got Ad26.COV2.S intramuscularly, once or twice 56 days apart. General study findings and limits: Placebo recipients had lower spike-specific TCR breadth than vaccine recipients.

Method: immunoSEQ multiplex PCR; TCRdb's copy keeps in-frame clones and lacks some. Of around 450,000 clones in the sample, about 90% were seen once. To note about this clone: Its antigen is not identified.

Germline CDR1 and CDR2: SEHNR and FQNEAQ (reference sequence). V was trimmed by 10 bases and J by 6 bases, leaving 7 bases between them. The CDR3 runs 10 residues. The sample's treatment: roughly 18 received Ad26.COV2.S at low or high dose, single or two shots; roughly five received placebo; per-sample allocation not given. All samples were drawn on day 63, counting from the first vaccine or placebo injection. This rearrangement joins TRBV7-9 to TRBJ2-1; D gene ambiguous. This sequence originates from a person between 18 and 60 years old who received the Ad26.COV2.S COVID-19 vaccine or a placebo. The starting material was peripheral blood, obtained in a trial of Ad26.COV2.S vaccine versus placebo. CDR3 sequence: CAIQVNEQFF. CDR3 DNA sequence: TGTGCCATACAAGTCAATGAGCAGTTCTTC.